These T cell receptor beta chains were read from a single sample in a study of shared clonotypes between healthy human individuals. Clones were sequenced by immunoSEQ multiplex PCR, and TCRdb holds only the in-frame ones, with some missing. The table lists 190,000 or so clones, over 80% of them singletons. The source material was naive CD4+ T cells sorted from blood. Source of these receptors: a woman in her 30s in good health. The CDR3 runs from the conserved cysteine through the conserved F or W. D genes are given only for firm matches. Only part of the rows carry a size: once, few, many, or a class if the clone is expanded.

TRBJ1-1 | . | TRBV19 | . | TGTGCCAGTAGTCCCTCGGCTGGGGGTACTGAAGCTTTCTTT | CASSPSAGGTEAFF
TRBJ2-1 | . | TRBV18 | TRBD2 | TGTGCCAGCTCACCACGGGCTAGCGGTGAAGGAGAGCAGTTCTTC | CASSPRASGEGEQFF
TRBJ1-1 | . | TRBV19 | . | TGTGCCAGTAGTCTTACACTAAACATACGGAGGGACACTGAAGCTTTCTTT | CASSLTLNIRRDTEAFF
TRBJ1-4 | . | TRBV11-2 | . | TGTGCCAGCAGCTTAGTCGGCCTCTCGAACGTCCCGGAGGATGAAAAACTGTTTTTT | CASSLVGLSNVPEDEKLFF
TRBJ2-7 | once | TRBV28 | TRBD1 | TGTGCCAGCGGACAGGCCTACGAGCAGTACTTC | CASGQAYEQYF
TRBJ1-5 | . | TRBV6-5 | . | TGTGCCAGCTCCAGGGCGAGGGTAAATCAGCCCCAGCATTTT | CASSRARVNQPQHF
TRBJ2-7 | . | TRBV23-1 | . | TGCGCCAGCAGTCAGCGAGGGACCCTTTCCTACGAGCAGTACTTC | CASSQRGTLSYEQYF
TRBJ2-7 | . | TRBV5-1 | . | TGCGCCAGCAGCTTGGGACACGGAGGGATCTACGAGCAGTACTTC | CASSLGHGGIYEQYF
TRBJ2-6 | . | TRBV4-1 | . | TGCGCCAGCGGGGCTCAGGGTTTTGGGGCCAACGTCCTGACTTTC | CASGAQGFGANVLTF
TRBJ1-4 | . | TRBV28 | . | TGTGCCAGCAGTCCACTGGACGGTACTAATGCAACTAATGAAAAACTGTTTTTT | CASSPLDGTNATNEKLFF
TRBJ2-7 | . | TRBV19 | TRBD2 | TGTGCCAGTAGTATAGAAGGTACTAGCGGAAGCTCCTACGAGCAGTACTTC | CASSIEGTSGSSYEQYF
TRBJ1-2 | . | TRBV7-9 | . | TGTGCCAGCAGCTCCCAGACACGGGACAACTATGGCTACACCTTC | CASSSQTRDNYGYTF
TRBJ2-7 | once | TRBV6-1 | . | TGTGCCAGCAGTGAATCCCGGCAGGCTTTCTTCTACGAGCAGTACTTC | CASSESRQAFFYEQYF
TRBJ1-2 | few | TRBV11-2 | . | TGTGCCAGCAGCCTCACAGTGAATGGCTACACCTTC | CASSLTVNGYTF
TRBJ2-7 | few | TRBV25-1 | . | TGTGCCAGCAGTGACCCGGGGGTCTACGAGCAGTACTTC | CASSDPGVYEQYF
TRBJ2-2 | . | TRBV28 | . | TGTGCCAGCAGGGAACGGGGCAGAGGGGAGCTGTTTTTT | CASRERGRGELFF
TRBJ1-3 | . | TRBV6-1 | . | TGTGCCAGCAGAACAGGAACCTCTGGAAACACCATATATTTT | CASRTGTSGNTIYF
TRBJ2-2 | . | TRBV28 | TRBD2 | TGTGCCAGCAGTTTAACTAGCGGGAACACCGGGGAGCTGTTTTTT | CASSLTSGNTGELFF
TRBJ1-3 | . | TRBV7-2 | . | TGTGCCAGCAGCTCACAGGGAGGTGGAAACACCATATATTTT | CASSSQGGGNTIYF
TRBJ2-3 | . | TRBV4-2 | TRBD2 | TGTGCCAGCAGCCAAGGTAGCGGGAGCCCAGATACGCAGTATTTT | CASSQGSGSPDTQYF
TRBJ2-7 | . | TRBV10-3 | . | TGTGCCATCAGGGGTACAGCCTCCCTCTACTACTACGAGCAGTACTTC | CAIRGTASLYYYEQYF
TRBJ2-7 | . | TRBV5-1 | . | TGCGCCAGCAGCCGAAGCCCAACGAACTACGAGCAGTACTTC | CASSRSPTNYEQYF
TRBJ2-1 | . | TRBV28 | . | TGTGCCAGCAGTTTACCCGGGCCCTCCTCCTACAATGAGCAGTTCTTC | CASSLPGPSSYNEQFF
TRBJ1-5 | . | TRBV5-1 | TRBD1 | TGCGCCAGCAGCTTATCCGGGACAGACTCAGGGCCCCAGCATTTT | CASSLSGTDSGPQHF
TRBJ1-1 | . | TRBV18 | TRBD1 | TGTGCCAGCTCACCCCGCGCAGGGGGCGGCACTGAAGCTTTCTTT | CASSPRAGGGTEAFF
TRBJ1-6 | . | TRBV7-2 | TRBD1 | TGTGCCAGCAGACCCCGACAGGGGGCTTCACCCCTCCACTTT | CASRPRQGASPLHF
TRBJ2-2 | . | TRBV28 | . | TGTGCCAGCAGTTTCACCGGGGAGCTGTTTTTT | CASSFTGELFF
TRBJ1-6 | . | TRBV28 | . | TGTGCCAGCAGTTTAGTTACCGAGCGGGGACCCCTCCACTTT | CASSLVTERGPLHF
TRBJ2-7 | . | TRBV2 | TRBD2 | TGTGCCAGCAGAGGGGCGGGAGCAATCTACGAGCAGTACTTC | CASRGAGAIYEQYF
TRBJ1-4 | . | TRBV7-6 | . | TGTGCCAGCAGCCCCGCGGGCGGGGGTAATGAAAAACTGTTTTTT | CASSPAGGGNEKLFF
TRBJ1-1 | . | TRBV5-1 | TRBD1 | TGCGCCAGCAGCTTGACAGGGGCGGAGAACACTGAAGCTTTCTTT | CASSLTGAENTEAFF
TRBJ2-2 | . | TRBV2 | TRBD2 | TGTGCCAGCCTCCAGCGGGAGCGTGGGGAGCTGTTTTTT | CASLQRERGELFF
TRBJ2-7 | few | TRBV20-1 | . | TGCAGTGCCCAGATCTACGAGCAGTACTTC | CSAQIYEQYF
TRBJ1-1 | . | TRBV18 | . | TGTGCCAGCGTCAGGGGCCTTGACACTGAAGCTTTCTTT | CASVRGLDTEAFF
TRBJ2-1 | once | TRBV15 | . | TGTGCCACCAGCAGAAATCAAAAGTACAATGAGCAGTTCTTC | CATSRNQKYNEQFF
TRBJ1-4 | . | TRBV5-1 | TRBD1 | TGCGCCAGCAGCACCGGGACAGGGAGAGAAAAACTGTTTTTT | CASSTGTGREKLFF
TRBJ2-7 | . | TRBV28 | . | TGTGCCAGCAGTTTATGGGACGGGACCTACGAGCAGTACTTC | CASSLWDGTYEQYF
TRBJ2-2 | . | TRBV5-1 | TRBD2 | TGCGCCAGCAGCTCGGGACTAGACACCGGGGAGCTGTTTTTT | CASSSGLDTGELFF
TRBJ2-7 | . | TRBV5-4 | . | TGTGCCAGCAGCCGGATTTTGGACTCCTACGAGCAGTACTTC | CASSRILDSYEQYF
TRBJ2-7 | . | TRBV18 | . | TGTGCCAGCTCAGCAACGGCCAACTACGAGCAGTACTTC | CASSATANYEQYF
TRBJ1-6 | . | TRBV28 | TRBD1 | TGTGCCAGCAGTTCCCCGACAGGGGCTAATTCACCCCTCCACTTT | CASSSPTGANSPLHF
TRBJ2-7 | . | TRBV5-1 | . | TGCGCCAGCAGTACCCTGTCGGCTGTCTCGGGCCAGGGGAAGGGCGAGCAGTACTTC | CASSTLSAVSGQGKGEQYF
TRBJ2-7 | . | TRBV7-9 | . | TGTGCCAGCAGCTTAGGCGGGACGGATACCTACGAGCAGTACTTC | CASSLGGTDTYEQYF
TRBJ2-7 | . | TRBV5-1 | . | TGCGCCAGCAGCTTTCCGGAAGTCCGCGACGAGCAGTACTTC | CASSFPEVRDEQYF
TRBJ2-7 | few | TRBV11-3 | . | TGTGCCACCCCCCAGCTCGAGCAGTACTTC | CATPQLEQYF
TRBJ2-7 | once | TRBV2 | TRBD1 | TGTGCCAGTAACCGGGACAGGGCCTACGAGCAGTACTTC | CASNRDRAYEQYF
TRBJ2-6 | . | TRBV28 | TRBD1 | TGTGCCAGCAGGGACTCGGTGGGCAGGGGGCCTGGGGCCAACGTCCTGACTTTC | CASRDSVGRGPGANVLTF
TRBJ2-1 | once | TRBV28 | . | TGTGCCAGCTGGGGGTCATATGAGCAGTTCTTC | CASWGSYEQFF
TRBJ1-6 | . | TRBV9 | TRBD1 | TGTGCCAGCAGCCTCGGGACAGTCCTAGGCAGGTCACCCCTCCACTTT | CASSLGTVLGRSPLHF
TRBJ2-7 | few | TRBV2 | . | TGTGCCAGCAGTGAGGTTAGCTACGAGCAGTACTTC | CASSEVSYEQYF
TRBJ2-5 | . | TRBV25-1 | TRBD2 | TGTGCCAGCAGTGAGGGGAGGAGCGGGATAAGGACCCAGTACTTC | CASSEGRSGIRTQYF
TRBJ2-7 | . | TRBV23-1 | . | TGCGCCAGCAGTCGACCCTGGGACATTTTCTCCTACGAGCAGTACTTC | CASSRPWDIFSYEQYF
TRBJ2-3 | . | TRBV28 | . | TGTGCCAGCAGTTCCCCCTCGGAGGGGGGTCCAGATACGCAGTATTTT | CASSSPSEGGPDTQYF
TRBJ2-7 | . | TRBV11-2 | TRBD2 | TGTGCCAGCCAGTACCGGGAGGGCCCCAACGAGCAGTACTTC | CASQYREGPNEQYF
TRBJ2-7 | . | TRBV7-9 | TRBD2 | TGTGCCAGCAGCTCGACTCGATCCGGGACTAGCGGGACTACCTACGAGCAGTACTTC | CASSSTRSGTSGTTYEQYF